Below are 6 T cell receptor beta chains sequenced from a single sample in a study of early T cells in non-severe SARS-CoV-2 infection. TCRdb analysed the 5' RACE reads with MiXCR anew, one entry per CDR3 protein. This sample yields 29,000 or so distinct CDR3 sequences, of which 4.5% are seen a single time; about 6.5% belongs to the top ten. The source material was whole blood. These TCRs come from an adult who was a healthcare worker with PCR-confirmed SARS-CoV-2 infection or an uninfected control (not recorded which).

This clonotype came up a few times. V is TRBV7-8 and J is TRBJ2-1; D might be TRBD1 (5 bases). V dropped 4 bases and J dropped 6 bases, with 7 bases sitting between them. The germline V gene encodes CDR1 SGHVS and CDR2 FQNEAQ. This CDR3 spans 12 amino acids. DNA of the CDR3: TGTGCCAGCAGCTATACAGGCAATGAGCAGTTCTTC. This codes for CASSYTGNEQFF.

This clonotype has ten or more counts. The chain uses TRBV24-1 and TRBJ1-5, with D unclear. Germline assignment: CDR1 KGHDR and CDR2 SFDVKD. The CDR3 totals 13 residues. The V end was cut by 5 bases, the J end by 3 bases, with 7 bases between. In nucleotides, the CDR3 is TGTGCCACCAGTGCATACACCAATCAGCCCCAGCATTTT. It specifies CATSAYTNQPQHF.

The chain links TRBV7-8 to TRBJ2-3; 7 positions match TRBD1. V gave up 4 bases and J gave up 1 base; unmatched junction bases: 8. The CDR3 runs 16 residues. CDR1 and CDR2 (germline): SGHVS, FQNEAQ. The CDR3 DNA reads TGTGCCAGCAGCTCATTGACAGGGCTACGCACAGATACGCAGTATTTT. It yields the protein CASSSLTGLRTDTQYF.

This clonotype has ten or more counts. CDR3 nucleotides: TGTGCCAGCAGCTTGGACAGGGGCTATGGCTACACCTTC. Protein product: CASSLDRGYGYTF. The chain is built from TRBV5-6 and TRBJ1-2, with 7 bases identical to TRBD1. Trimming took 0 bases from V and 4 from J; bases not matched to a gene: 0. This CDR3 has 13 amino acids. Germline assignment: CDR1 SGHDT and CDR2 YYEEEE.

This sequence joins TRBV20-1 and TRBJ2-5; 9 bases are shared with TRBD1. CDR1 is DFQATT and CDR2 is SNEGSKA in the germline V gene (reference sequence). The V and J ends lost 5 bases and 2 bases, in that order; junction bases with no gene match: 9. The CDR3 covers 15 residues. CDR3: CSARRTGVLQETQYF. CDR3 in DNA: TGCAGTGCTCGCCGGACAGGGGTCCTACAAGAGACCCAGTACTTC.

This clonotype was counted ten times or more. The rearrangement uses TRBV7-6 and TRBJ2-3; D uncertain. Germline CDR1 SGHVS, CDR2 FNYEAQ. This CDR3 has 13 residues. V lost 5 bases and J lost 0, with 6 bases in between. Written as DNA, the CDR3 is TGTGCCAGCAGCCCGTGGAGCACAGATACGCAGTATTTT. It encodes CASSPWSTDTQYF.